Each of the 31 T cell receptor beta chains below was sequenced from the same sample in a study of long-term antiretroviral therapy in people with HIV. At the survey level, the v3.0 immunoSEQ assay was run. Some clones are missing from TCRdb's copy, which holds only in-frame ones; the method was immunoSEQ multiplex PCR. This repertoire shows fewer than 40,000 clones, approximately 80% found once; its top ten account for around 5.8%. The sample was unsorted PBMCs, taken 3.4 years after starting antiretroviral therapy. The receptors derive from a man aged 30 to 39 with HIV.

The gene calls are TRBV6-5 and TRBJ2-1, with D possibly being TRBD1 (5 bases). The CDR3 runs 12 residues. The V and J ends lost 5 bases and 5 bases respectively, with 7 bases between them. CDR1 MNHEY and CDR2 SVGAGI come from the germline V gene. CDR3 residues: CASSRQNNEQFF. In DNA form, the CDR3 reads TGTGCCAGCAGTCGACAGAACAATGAGCAGTTCTTC.

A few counts support this clone. The chain employs TRBV7-2 and TRBJ2-7; D might be TRBD1 (5 bases). The V end lost 1 base, the J end lost 4 bases, and 11 bases lay between the germline ends. Germline CDR1 reads SGHTA; CDR2 reads FQGNSA. This CDR3 spans 14 amino acids. The CDR3 nucleotides are TGTGCCAGCAGCTTAGTAGGGGCCGGGTACGAGCAGTACTTC. Translation gives CASSLVGAGYEQYF.

The chain combines TRBV6-6 with TRBJ2-5; D not certain. Germline CDR1 is MNHNY and CDR2 is SVGAGI (reference sequence). This CDR3 has 13 residues. V was pared by 10 bases and J by 5 bases, with 17 bases between. CDR3 residues: CATSRTSWETQYF. In DNA, the CDR3 is TGTGCCACATCTAGGACGAGCTGGGAGACCCAGTACTTC.

V usage is TRBV19 and J usage is TRBJ2-2; possibly TRBD1 or TRBD2 for D (6 bases each). Trimming left V 10 bases short and J 3 bases short, with 15 bases between. The CDR3 runs 14 residues. CDR1 is LNHDA and CDR2 is SQIVND in the germline V gene (reference sequence). The CDR3 reads CATGGGLYTGELFF. CDR3 bases: TGTGCCACTGGTGGGGGGCTATACACCGGGGAGCTGTTTTTT.

The rearrangement joins TRBV19 to TRBJ2-1, with D maybe TRBD2 (6 bases). V lost 4 bases and J lost 0, with 16 bases in between. This CDR3 has 17 residues. The V gene's germline CDR1 is LNHDA and CDR2 SQIVND (reference sequence). The CDR3 DNA reads as TGTGCCAGTAGTACCCCTTGGCGGGGCAGCTCCTACAATGAGCAGTTCTTC. Protein: CASSTPWRGSSYNEQFF.

The chain couples TRBV19 to TRBJ2-2; 9 bases fit TRBD2. Looked up from germline, CDR1 is LNHDA and CDR2 is SQIVND (reference sequence). The CDR3 is 16 amino acids. V gave up 7 bases and J gave up 4 bases; unmatched junction bases: 10. The DNA for the CDR3 is TGTGCCAGTATTGGTAGCGGGAGTTTTGGCACCGGGGAGCTGTTTTTT. Protein sequence: CASIGSGSFGTGELFF.

This clone was observed a handful of times. The genes are TRBV7-2 and TRBJ2-3, with TRBD2 matching 7 bases. Germline V lookup: CDR1 SGHTA, CDR2 FQGNSA. The CDR3 covers 15 residues. The V segment lost 3 bases and the J segment 1 base; nucleotides outside the gene matches: 4. CDR3 sequence reads: CASSFDAGGTDTQYF. The CDR3 DNA sequence: TGTGCCAGCAGCTTTGATGCGGGAGGCACAGATACGCAGTATTTT.

This sequence joins TRBV9 and TRBJ2-3; the D is unclear. Germline CDR1 is SGDLS and CDR2 is YYNGEE. CDR3 length equals 14 residues. V was pared by 0 bases and J by 7 bases, with 12 bases between. CDR3 region: CASSVGSGENTQYF. The CDR3 region has the DNA TGTGCCAGCAGCGTAGGATCGGGCGAGAATACGCAGTATTTT.

The rearrangement joins TRBV6-1 to TRBJ1-2, with D unresolved. This CDR3 is built from 15 residues. Germline values: CDR1 MNHNS, CDR2 SASEGT. V was cut by 2 bases and J by 3 bases, with 13 bases left in between. In DNA, the CDR3 is TGTGCCAGCAGTGAACCGGCGGCCTCTCACTATGGCTACACCTTC. Protein product: CASSEPAASHYGYTF.

The chain recombines TRBV25-1 with TRBJ2-7, with unresolved D. Between the trimmed V and J ends, which lost 4 bases and 2 bases, there was a span of 6 bases. CDR1 is MGHDK and CDR2 is SYGVNS in the germline V gene. This CDR3 is 12 amino acids long. The CDR3, as DNA: TGTGCCAGCAGTGGCGAGGCCTACGAGCAGTACTTC. Protein: CASSGEAYEQYF.

J is TRBJ1-5 and V is TRBV28; TRBD1 is a possible D gene (5 bases). With 7 bases removed from V and 1 base from J, the gap between germline ends came to 17 bases. Germline V gene sequence: CDR1 MDHEN, CDR2 SYDVKM. The CDR3 has 16 residues. The CDR3 DNA reads as TGTGCCAGCAACTCTGGTCGGGGCAGCAGCAATCAGCCCCAGCATTTT. It translates to CASNSGRGSSNQPQHF.

The chain recombines TRBV27 with TRBJ2-1; the D is unclear. V shed 5 bases and J shed 1 base, with 9 bases lying between them. The length of the CDR3 is 14 residues. From germline, CDR1 is MNHEY and CDR2 SMNVEV (reference sequence). Written as DNA, the CDR3 is TGTGCCAGCAGTAGACGTCTGTCCTACAATGAGCAGTTCTTC. Residues: CASSRRLSYNEQFF.

This chain joins TRBV2 and TRBJ1-3; tentative D call: TRBD1 (6 bases). This CDR3 has 14 residues. Germline CDR1 and CDR2: SNHLY and FYNNEI. Trimming cost V 7 bases and J 4 bases, with 14 bases left between them. CDR3 loop: CASNLQGAGNTIYF. CDR3 coding DNA: TGTGCCAGCAACCTACAGGGAGCGGGAAACACCATATATTTT.

The chain couples TRBV27 to TRBJ1-2, with D unresolved. The V gene's germline CDR1 is MNHEY and CDR2 SMNVEV (reference sequence). This CDR3 has 12 amino acids. The ends were cut back, 5 bases at V and 8 bases at J, with 12 bases in the middle. The CDR3 bases are TGTGCCAGCAGTCCGCAAGGGTTGGGCTACACCTTC. This translates into CASSPQGLGYTF.

The chain combines TRBV5-6 with TRBJ1-1; D perhaps matches TRBD1 (5 bases). The CDR3 is 15 amino acids. Germline assignment: CDR1 SGHDT and CDR2 YYEEEE. V was trimmed by 0 bases and J by 0 bases, leaving 9 bases between them. The CDR3 reads CASSLGGVMNTEAFF. CDR3 in DNA: TGTGCCAGCAGCTTGGGGGGGGTCATGAACACTGAAGCTTTCTTT.

The chain carries TRBV5-1 and TRBJ2-5, with D perhaps given as TRBD1 or TRBD2 (6 bases each). CDR1 and CDR2 (germline): SGHRS, YFSETQ. Trimming cost V 4 bases and J 6 bases, with 13 bases left between them. This CDR3 region has 13 residues. In DNA form, the CDR3 reads TGCGCCAGCAGCCCGACACGGGGGCAGACCCAGTACTTC. Its translation is CASSPTRGQTQYF.

Concerning this clone itself: Within the sample, other DNA sequences also encode this same CDR3. V and J are TRBV7-9 and TRBJ2-1; D unresolved. Deletions cut 0 bases from V and 4 bases from J, with 7 bases between. CDR3 length: 14 amino acids. CDR1 and CDR2 from the germline V gene are SEHNR and FQNEAQ (reference sequence). The CDR3 sequence: CASSLAGGYNEQFF. CDR3 nucleotide sequence: TGTGCCAGCAGCTTAGCAGGTGGTTACAATGAGCAGTTCTTC.

There are a few counts of this clone. V gene TRBV30 combines with J gene TRBJ2-7; perhaps TRBD2 as D (6 bases). The CDR3 sequence is 12 residues long. V lost 3 bases to trimming and J lost 6 bases, with 12 bases between them. Germline V lookup: CDR1 GTSNPN, CDR2 SVGIG (reference sequence). The CDR3, as DNA: TGTGCCTGGAGGGCTACTAGCAGCGAGCAGTACTTC. It translates to CAWRATSSEQYF.

This clone was counted a single time. The genes are TRBV19 and TRBJ2-7, with D perhaps TRBD1 (6 bases). Germline CDR1 and CDR2: LNHDA and SQIVND (reference sequence). The CDR3 is made up of 14 amino acids. Trimming stripped 3 bases from V and 5 bases from J, with 14 bases between. The CDR3 spells CASSMPGQPNEQYF. Here the CDR3 DNA reads TGTGCCAGTAGTATGCCCGGACAGCCCAACGAGCAGTACTTC.

The chain has TRBV28 and TRBJ1-5, with 10 bases identical to TRBD1. CDR1 is MDHEN, CDR2 SYDVKM, per germline. This CDR3 has 17 amino acids. V gave up 4 bases and J gave up 0 bases; unmatched junction bases: 6. The CDR3 nucleotides are TGTGCCAGCAGTTCTAGGGACAGGGGTTTTAGCAATCAGCCCCAGCATTTT. It specifies CASSSRDRGFSNQPQHF.

This chain connects TRBV4-1 to TRBJ2-7; no clear D gene. The CDR3 is made up of 16 amino acids. Germline V gene data show CDR1 as MGHRA and CDR2 as YSYEKL. V lost 1 base and J lost 1, with 14 bases in between. In nucleotides, the CDR3 is TGCGCCAGCAGCCAAGTCCCCCTAGTAGGGTCCTACGAGCAGTACTTC. Translating it yields CASSQVPLVGSYEQYF.

The chain joins TRBV28 to TRBJ1-3; D gene unclear. With 6 bases removed from V and 2 bases from J, the gap between germline ends came to 8 bases. Germline assignment: CDR1 MDHEN and CDR2 SYDVKM. The CDR3 length is 13 residues. The DNA of the CDR3 is TGTGCCAGCAGAAACCAGGCTGGAAACACCATATATTTT. Translated: CASRNQAGNTIYF.

The chain couples TRBV7-3 to TRBJ1-2; tentatively, D is TRBD1 (6 bases). Germline V CDR1 and CDR2: SGHTA, FQGTGA. V was trimmed by 0 bases and J by 0 bases, leaving 11 bases between them. This CDR3 is 16 amino acids long. The CDR3 sequence: CASSLTTGDTNYGYTF. The CDR3 nucleotides read TGTGCCAGCAGCTTAACGACAGGCGATACTAACTATGGCTACACCTTC. The full variable domain, rest sourced from reference TRBV7-3 and TRBJ1-2, is GAGVSQTPSNKVTEKGKYVELRCDPISGHTALYWYRQSLGQGPEFLIYFQGTGAADDSGLPNDRFFAVRPEGSVSTLKIQRTERGDSAVYLCASSLTTGDTNYGYTFGSGTRLTVV.

The chain carries TRBV18 and TRBJ2-6, with 7 nucleotides matching TRBD2. The CDR3 length is 17 residues. Germline assignment: CDR1 KGHSH and CDR2 LQKENI. V trimming: 1 base; J trimming: 0 bases; junction bases outside the gene matches: 3. CDR3 in amino acids: CASSPRAGLSGANVLTF. CDR3 nucleotides: TGTGCCAGCTCACCACGAGCGGGGCTCTCTGGGGCCAACGTCCTGACTTTC.

V usage is TRBV7-9 and J usage is TRBJ2-1; the D gene is possibly TRBD2 (6 bases). The V and J ends lost 1 base and 15 bases respectively, with 19 bases between them. Germline CDR1 is SEHNR and CDR2 is FQNEAQ (reference sequence). CDR3 length: 14 residues. For the CDR3, the DNA is TGTGCCAGCAGCTTAGGGAGGGCGGATAGTGTTTGGTTCTTC. Residues: CASSLGRADSVWFF.

This clone was counted only a few times. The CDR3 region is CASASFAGATYEQYF. CDR3 DNA sequence: TGTGCCAGCGCCTCATTTGCGGGAGCAACCTACGAGCAGTACTTC. The chain joins TRBV6-5 to TRBJ2-7, with 7 positions matching TRBD2. V lost 8 bases, J lost 2 bases, and 12 bases stayed unmatched. This CDR3 contains 15 residues. Germline lookup yields CDR1 MNHEY and CDR2 SVGAGI.

The genes are TRBV27 and TRBJ2-6; TRBD1 matches at 7 bases. CDR1 and CDR2 (germline): MNHEY, SMNVEV (reference sequence). The CDR3 is 15 amino acids. V was clipped by 7 bases and J by 2 bases; unmatched bases: 5. CDR3 region: CASTDRLAGANVLTF. The DNA for the CDR3 is TGTGCCAGCACGGACAGGCTAGCTGGGGCCAACGTCCTGACTTTC.

The sample holds a few counts of this clone. This sequence joins TRBV11-2 and TRBJ1-3, with D unresolved. Germline-derived CDR1 and CDR2 are SGHAT and FQNNGV. The V end lost 4 bases, the J end lost 4 bases, and 17 bases lay between the germline ends. The length of the CDR3 is 16 residues. The CDR3 nucleotides read TGTGCCAGCAGCTCAGCACGCACCGCCTCGGGAAACACCATATATTTT. Its protein product is CASSSARTASGNTIYF.

The chain employs TRBV14 and TRBJ2-7, with D perhaps matching TRBD1 or TRBD2 (6 bases each). CDR1 SGHDN and CDR2 FVKESK come from the germline V gene. The V end lost 4 bases, the J end lost 7 bases, and 14 bases lay between the germline ends. The length of the CDR3 is 13 residues. CDR3 sequence reads: CASSRLGGGEQYF. In DNA form, the CDR3 reads TGTGCCAGCAGCCGACTAGGAGGGGGGGAGCAGTACTTC.

The chain couples TRBV28 to TRBJ2-1; 7 bases match TRBD2. The CDR3 consists of 17 residues. The V segment lost 5 bases and the J segment 4 bases; nucleotides outside the gene matches: 14. Germline assignment: CDR1 MDHEN and CDR2 SYDVKM. The CDR3 DNA reads TGTGCCAGCAGTCCCCTTAGGGGACTATCTTTATACAATGAGCAGTTCTTC. Translating gives CASSPLRGLSLYNEQFF.

The chain uses TRBV7-6 and TRBJ2-1; either TRBD1 or TRBD2 may supply D (5 bases each). With 5 bases removed from V and 5 bases from J, the gap between germline ends came to 7 bases. Germline loops: CDR1 SGHVS, CDR2 FNYEAQ. CDR3 length: 12 amino acids. In DNA, the CDR3 is TGTGCCAGCAGCCAGGGACACAATGAGCAGTTCTTC. Translation gives CASSQGHNEQFF. Based on the CDR3 plus reference TRBV7-6 and TRBJ2-1, the full variable domain is GAGVSQSPRYKVTKRGQDVALRCDPISGHVSLYWYRQALGQGPEFLTYFNYEAQQDKSGLPNDRFSAERPEGSISTLTIQRTEQRDSAMYRCASSQGHNEQFFGPGTRLTVL.